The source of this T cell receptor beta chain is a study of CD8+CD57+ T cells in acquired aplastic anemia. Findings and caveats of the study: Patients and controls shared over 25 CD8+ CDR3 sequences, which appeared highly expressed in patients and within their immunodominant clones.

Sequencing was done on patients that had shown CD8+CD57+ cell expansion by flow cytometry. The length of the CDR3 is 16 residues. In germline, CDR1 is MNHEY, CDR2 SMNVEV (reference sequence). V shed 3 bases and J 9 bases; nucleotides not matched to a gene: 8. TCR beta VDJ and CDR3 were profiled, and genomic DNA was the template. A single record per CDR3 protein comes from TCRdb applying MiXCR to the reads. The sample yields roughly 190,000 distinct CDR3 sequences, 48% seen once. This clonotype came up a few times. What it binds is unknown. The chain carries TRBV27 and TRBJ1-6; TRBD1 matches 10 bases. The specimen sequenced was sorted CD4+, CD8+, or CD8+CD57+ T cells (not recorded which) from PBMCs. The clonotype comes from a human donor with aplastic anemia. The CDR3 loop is CASSFFRTGGGSPLHF. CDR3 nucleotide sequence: TGTGCCAGCAGTTTCTTTCGGACAGGGGGTGGTTCACCCCTCCACTTT.